This TCR beta chain was recorded in a study of blood T cell repertoires in COVID-19. On the study more broadly: Sample material is recorded as cDNA or gDNA derived from T cells, B-cell-depleted T cells, or PBMCs.

CDR3 length equals 15 residues. Germline V gene data show CDR1 as SGHNT and CDR2 as YYREEE (reference sequence). After removal of 0 bases from V and 3 bases from J, the junction contained 1 base not matched to a gene. In the study's own analysis: Reference gene primer amplification gave nucleated cell count estimates. TCRdb's copy holds only in-frame clones and misses some; the assay was immunoSEQ multiplex PCR. That table gives V, J and clone size, and the DNA gave D and trimming. The sample records under 300,000 clones, around 84% being singletons. Material: peripheral blood. This clonotype was obtained from a woman aged 40-49 years who had recovered from COVID-19. The chain links TRBV5-4 to TRBJ2-1; 9 nucleotides align to TRBD2. The CDR3 sequence is CASSLAAGGYNEQFF. The CDR3 DNA reads TGTGCCAGCAGCTTGGCAGCGGGGGGCTACAATGAGCAGTTCTTC.